This TCR beta chain was sequenced during a study of blood T cell repertoires in COVID-19. Study background: Samples taken during acute and convalescent COVID-19 were collected in the United States, Italy and Spain. PBMCs, B-cell-depleted T cells, or T cells were the source of the cDNA or gDNA that made up the material.

In the source study's methods: Quantification of nucleated cells was approximated via reference gene primer amplification. Produced via immunoSEQ multiplex PCR; TCRdb's table is partial and in-frame only. The V and J calls and clone size were taken over from that table, and D and trimming were inferred from the DNA. The sample includes hundreds of thousands of clones, 89% of them seen just once. This CDR3 is 12 amino acids long. CDR1 is KGHDR, CDR2 SFDVKD, per germline. Trimming removed 3 bases at V and 4 bases at J, with 5 bases between. This clonotype originated in a man between 60 and 70 years old who had recovered from COVID-19. The chain carries TRBV24-1 and TRBJ2-5; D gene ambiguous. The sequencing sample was made of peripheral blood. Here the CDR3 DNA reads TGTGCCACCAGTGATGCCAGAGAGACCCAGTACTTC. It encodes CATSDARETQYF.